This T cell receptor (beta chain) emerged from a study of beta chain features in type 1 diabetes. Looking at the study overall: Patients shared similar age, gender and cell yields with healthy donors. Examined across all samples were almost 110 million sorted cells.

CDR1 MNHEY and CDR2 SVGAGI come from the germline V gene. Trimming took 9 bases from V and 0 from J; bases not matched to a gene: 5. CDR3 length: 13 amino acids. The entirety of the isolated RNA underwent reverse transcription, so expressed TCRB transcripts were sequenced. The assay was immunoSEQ multiplex PCR, and TCRdb's table has in-frame clones only and misses some. The profile covers 150,000 or so clones, with 40% to 55% appearing a single time and over 0.4% taken by the ten largest. The rearrangement links TRBV6-5 to TRBJ2-7; 7 bases fit TRBD1. The TCR sequence derives from a man aged 18 to 30 in good health. The sequenced sample was Tregs from blood. The CDR3 DNA follows: TGTGCCAGTGACCGGGACAGCTCCTACGAGCAGTACTTC. As protein: CASDRDSSYEQYF.